This TCR beta chain emerged from a study of technical replicates of blood from a handful of donors. Generated by immunoSEQ multiplex PCR, the TCRdb table keeps only in-frame clones and is missing some. The table includes about 62,000 clones, nearly 98% detected once. The sample consisted of T cells isolated from PBMCs. This clonotype originated in a human donor in good health.

CDR3 protein: CALSELITEAFF. CDR3 in DNA: TGTGCTCTTAGCGAACTGATTACTGAAGCTTTCTTT. The chain employs TRBV30 and TRBJ1-1, with D unclear. Germline V lookup: CDR1 GTSNPN, CDR2 SVGIG (reference sequence). The CDR3 is made up of 12 amino acids.